This TCR beta chain was recovered during a study of OX40 agonist ivuxolimab in advanced cancers. Study in general: With ivuxolimab, an agonistic anti-OX40 (CD134) antibody, patients were treated.

General study results and limits: Averaged across samples, CD8+ T cells carried more expanded clones than CD4+ did.

The table came from immunoSEQ multiplex PCR; TCRdb's copy has only in-frame clones and leaves some out. Among 95,000 to 100,000 clones listed, around 94% were seen once. About this clone: Its matching antigen is unknown.

The sample here was CD4+ or CD8+ T cells sorted from blood, taken in a trial of the OX40 agonist ivuxolimab. This TCR was sampled from an adult with an advanced solid tumor such as melanoma, head and neck, liver or kidney cancer.

CDR3 in DNA: TGCGCCAGCAGCCAAGGGCGAGCGGGGGGTACCTCCTACGAGCAGTACTTC. It specifies CASSQGRAGGTSYEQYF. The chain is built from TRBV4-3 and TRBJ2-7, with 9 bases that match TRBD2. The CDR3 covers 17 residues. V lost 1 base and J lost 0; bases outside the gene matches: 7. The germline V gene encodes CDR1 LGHNA and CDR2 YSLEER.